This T cell receptor beta chain emerged from a study of shared clonotypes between healthy human individuals. Concerning this clone itself: As yet, its antigen is unknown.

Repertoires were generated with immunoSEQ multiplex PCR, while TCRdb's copy carries only in-frame clones and drops some. Among under 1,900,000 clones listed, just under 99% were seen once. The CDR3 is made up of 15 amino acids. Trimming stripped 5 bases from V and 7 bases from J, with 17 bases between. Germline-derived CDR1 and CDR2 are SGHTA and FQGNSA. Study-level results: Sampling included only blood; tissue repertoires likely differ.

The origin of this receptor is a young man in good health. The material sequenced was naive CD4+ T cells sorted from blood. The subset denotes: CD45RA+ positively selected. The chain carries TRBV7-2 and TRBJ2-2, with no clear D. CDR3 sequence reads: CASSPAPLGSGELFF. The CDR3 DNA follows: TGTGCCAGCAGCCCCGCCCCACTGGGAAGCGGGGAGCTGTTTTTT.